The clone carrying this T cell receptor (beta chain) was detected ten times or more. These data are taken from a study of neurological immune-mediated disorders. For the study at large: Of the approximately 34 patients who had multiple sclerosis, about 31 had the relapsing-remitting form and 3 had the secondary progressive form.

CDR1 is LGHDT, CDR2 YNNKEL, per germline (reference sequence). Trimming pared 4 bases from V and 4 bases from J, leaving 10 bases between. The CDR3 runs 13 residues. PBMCs numbering 2 million and stored at -80 C yielded the unsorted libraries. By 5'RACE with 10-nucleotide random UMIs, the cDNA was made. A single run covered 15-18 subjects with over 180 million TCR-beta sequences. TCRdb processed the 5' RACE reads anew with MiXCR; each CDR3 protein has one entry. The top ten hold 1.5% to 2% of the sample, which has about 60,000 distinct CDR3 sequences, about 3.5% seen once. The sample consisted of PBMCs. The receptor was isolated from a man between 25 and 39 years old with multiple sclerosis. The gene calls are TRBV3-1 and TRBJ1-2; D ambiguous. The DNA for the CDR3 is TGTGCCAGCAGCCCGGGAGAATTCTATGGCTACACCTTC. It translates to CASSPGEFYGYTF.